These 7 T cell receptor delta chains were all obtained from the same sample, sequenced in a study of Vδ1+ human thymocytes. General study results and limits: Thymic TRG and TRD repertoires appeared highly polyclonal.

Their specific antigens are unknown. RNA was extracted from the cells and then reverse transcribed. Pooled V-gene forward primers with one constant-region reverse primer generated the CDR3 amplicons by multiplex PCR. TCRdb re-analyzed the multiplex PCR reads via CATT. This sample has some 54,000 delta-chain clones, with approximately 16% found just once. Material: Vdelta1+ gamma-delta thymocytes from the thymus. The subset: FACS-sorted CD3+ TCRalphabeta- TCRVdelta1+ TCRVdelta2- thymocytes. The origin of the receptors is a boy under two years old who had congenital heart surgery.

The sample holds a few counts of this clone. The V and J genes are TRDV1 and TRDJ1; tentatively, D is TRDD3 (5 bases). Germline-derived CDR1 and CDR2 are TSWWSYY and QGS. The CDR3 runs 19 residues. Trimming stripped 1 base from V and 0 bases from J, with 21 bases between. The CDR3 DNA sequence: TGTGCTCTTGGGGAACCCCCCACTGGAGTACCCGGGGACACCGATAAACTCATCTTT. The encoded protein is CALGEPPTGVPGDTDKLIF.

The chain joins TRDV1 to TRDJ1; 13 bases are a match to TRDD3. The CDR3 totals 20 residues. V shed 0 bases and J 0 bases; nucleotides not matched to a gene: 10. Germline V gives CDR1 TSWWSYY, CDR2 QGS. The chain's CDR3 is CALGELVKYWGIRNTDKLIF. For the CDR3, the DNA is TGTGCTCTTGGGGAACTAGTAAAGTACTGGGGGATACGAAACACCGATAAACTCATCTTT.

This clone was counted between two and nine times. This chain connects TRDV1 to TRDJ1; TRDD2 is a possible D gene (6 bases). The CDR3 is 22 amino acids. The V gene's germline CDR1 is TSWWSYY and CDR2 QGS. Trimming removed 0 bases from V and 0 bases from J, with 29 bases in between. The CDR3: CALGELLLQHSGGWGNTDKLIF. The CDR3 DNA reads as TGTGCTCTTGGGGAACTCCTCCTACAACACTCCGGGGGTTGGGGAAACACCGATAAACTCATCTTT.

In its sample, this clone was seen a few times. The chain employs TRDV1 and TRDJ1; 11 nucleotides match TRDD3. After removal of 0 bases from V and 2 bases from J, the junction contained 17 bases not matched to a gene. CDR1 TSWWSYY and CDR2 QGS come from the germline V gene. The CDR3 length is 21 residues. The CDR3: CALGELAPGGGYEVRTDKLIF. CDR3 bases: TGTGCTCTTGGGGAACTGGCCCCCGGTGGGGGATACGAGGTTCGGACCGATAAACTCATCTTT.

The gene calls are TRDV1 and TRDJ1; a possible D gene is TRDD1 (5 bases). The V and J ends lost 3 bases and 0 bases respectively, with 8 bases between them. The CDR3 length is 14 residues. The germline V gene has CDR1 TSWWSYY and CDR2 QGS. CDR3: CALGDEMYTDKLIF. The DNA for the CDR3 is TGTGCTCTTGGGGATGAAATGTACACCGATAAACTCATCTTT.

This clone was observed a few times. This chain connects TRDV1 to TRDJ1; 13 positions match TRDD3. The CDR3 has 22 amino acids. CDR1 is TSWWSYY and CDR2 is QGS in the germline V gene. J was trimmed by 1 base and V by 4 bases; bases with no gene match: 21. DNA for the CDR3: TGTGCTCTTGGGGGACGGAGGGCCTTCCTACTGTACTGGGGGATACGCACCGATAAACTCATCTTT. Encoded protein: CALGGRRAFLLYWGIRTDKLIF.

This clone turned up a few times. This sample also contains other DNA sequences that code for the same CDR3. This rearrangement joins TRDV2 to TRDJ1; 11 bases align to TRDD3. In germline, CDR1 is GEAIGNYY, CDR2 EKD. This CDR3 spans 22 amino acids. After removal of 1 base from V and 3 bases from J, the junction contained 24 bases not matched to a gene. CDR3 nucleotides: TGTGCCTGTGACACAACGCTTTCCTGGTCCTTACTGGGGGATAAGGGCGCCGATAAACTCATCTTT. The encoded protein is CACDTTLSWSLLGDKGADKLIF.